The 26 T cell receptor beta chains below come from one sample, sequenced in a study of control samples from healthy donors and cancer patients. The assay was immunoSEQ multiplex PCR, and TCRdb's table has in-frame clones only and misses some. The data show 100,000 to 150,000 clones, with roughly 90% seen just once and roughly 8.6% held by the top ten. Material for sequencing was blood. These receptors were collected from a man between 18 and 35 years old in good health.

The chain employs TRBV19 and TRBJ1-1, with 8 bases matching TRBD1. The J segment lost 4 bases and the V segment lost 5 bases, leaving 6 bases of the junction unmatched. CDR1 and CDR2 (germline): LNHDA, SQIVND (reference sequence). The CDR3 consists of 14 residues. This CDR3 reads CASSSDRGVTEAFF. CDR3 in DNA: TGTGCCAGTAGTTCCGACAGGGGCGTCACTGAAGCTTTCTTT.

The CDR3 is CASSYGPGGLLEAFF. The CDR3 nucleotides are TGTGCCAGTAGTTACGGACCAGGGGGCCTGCTTGAAGCTTTCTTT. The rearrangement uses TRBV19 and TRBJ1-1, with 8 bases identical to TRBD1. The V gene end was trimmed by 5 bases and the J gene end by 7 bases; junction bases not matched to a gene: 12. This CDR3 spans 15 amino acids. Germline CDR1 LNHDA, CDR2 SQIVND (reference sequence).

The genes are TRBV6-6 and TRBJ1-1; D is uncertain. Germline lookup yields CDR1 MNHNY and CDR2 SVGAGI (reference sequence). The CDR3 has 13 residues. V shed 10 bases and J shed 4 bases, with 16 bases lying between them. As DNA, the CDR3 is TGTGCCACCGACATGAGTGGAGGCACTGAAGCTTTCTTT. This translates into CATDMSGGTEAFF.

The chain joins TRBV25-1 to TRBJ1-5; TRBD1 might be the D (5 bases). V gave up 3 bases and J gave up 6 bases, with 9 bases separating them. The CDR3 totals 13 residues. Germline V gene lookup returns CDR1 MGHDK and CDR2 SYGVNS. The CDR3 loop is CASSDGQTQPQHF. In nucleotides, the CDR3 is TGTGCCAGCAGTGACGGACAAACTCAGCCCCAGCATTTT. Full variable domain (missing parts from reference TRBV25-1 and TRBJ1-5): EADIYQTPRYLVIGTGKKITLECSQTMGHDKMYWYQQDPGMELHLIHYSYGVNSTEKGDLSSESTVSRIRTEHFPLTLESARPSHTSQYLCASSDGQTQPQHFGDGTRLSIL.

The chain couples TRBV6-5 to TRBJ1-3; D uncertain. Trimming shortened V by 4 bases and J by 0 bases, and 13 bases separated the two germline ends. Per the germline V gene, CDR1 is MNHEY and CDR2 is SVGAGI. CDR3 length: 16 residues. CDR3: CASSSNSRLSGNTIYF. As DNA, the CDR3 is TGTGCCAGCAGTTCAAACAGCAGACTCTCTGGAAACACCATATATTTT.

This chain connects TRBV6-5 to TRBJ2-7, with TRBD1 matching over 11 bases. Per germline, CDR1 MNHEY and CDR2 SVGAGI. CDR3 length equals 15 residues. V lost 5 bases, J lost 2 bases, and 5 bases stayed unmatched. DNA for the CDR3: TGTGCCAGCAGTAGGGACAGGGGGATTCCCTACGAGCAGTACTTC. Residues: CASSRDRGIPYEQYF.

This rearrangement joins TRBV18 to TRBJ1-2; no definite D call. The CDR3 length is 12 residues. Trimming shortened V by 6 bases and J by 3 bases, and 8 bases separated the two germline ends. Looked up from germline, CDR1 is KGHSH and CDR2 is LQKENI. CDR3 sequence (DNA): TGTGCCAGCTCCCTTACGGACTATGGCTACACCTTC. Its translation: CASSLTDYGYTF.

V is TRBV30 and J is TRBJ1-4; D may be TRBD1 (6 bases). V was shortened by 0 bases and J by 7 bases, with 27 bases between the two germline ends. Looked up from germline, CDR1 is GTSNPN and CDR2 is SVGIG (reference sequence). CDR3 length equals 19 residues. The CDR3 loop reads CAWSVRGPPLGATGEKLFF. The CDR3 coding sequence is TGTGCCTGGAGTGTAAGGGGCCCCCCTCTGGGGGCAACAGGTGAAAAACTGTTTTTT.

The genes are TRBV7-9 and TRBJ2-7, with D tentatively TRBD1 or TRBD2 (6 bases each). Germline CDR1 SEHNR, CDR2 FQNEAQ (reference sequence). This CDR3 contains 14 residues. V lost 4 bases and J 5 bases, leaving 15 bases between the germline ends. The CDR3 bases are TGTGCCAGCAGCTACGGTCGGGGGCGCGACGAGCAGTACTTC. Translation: CASSYGRGRDEQYF.

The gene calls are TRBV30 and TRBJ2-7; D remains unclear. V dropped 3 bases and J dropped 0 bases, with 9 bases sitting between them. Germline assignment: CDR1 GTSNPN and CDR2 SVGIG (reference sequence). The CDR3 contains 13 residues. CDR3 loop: CAWRRTASYEQYF. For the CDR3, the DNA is TGTGCCTGGAGAAGAACGGCCTCCTACGAGCAGTACTTC. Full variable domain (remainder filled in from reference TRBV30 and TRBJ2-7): SQTIHQWPATLVQPVGSPLSLECTVEGTSNPNLYWYRQAAGRGLQLLFYSVGIGQISSEVPQNLSASRPQDRQFILSSKKLLLSDSGFYLCAWRRTASYEQYFGPGTRLTVT.

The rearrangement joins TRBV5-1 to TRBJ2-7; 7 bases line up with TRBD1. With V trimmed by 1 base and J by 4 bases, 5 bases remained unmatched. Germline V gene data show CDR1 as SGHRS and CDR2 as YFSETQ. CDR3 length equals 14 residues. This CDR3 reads CASSLSGTEYEQYF. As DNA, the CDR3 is TGCGCCAGCAGCTTGTCTGGGACAGAGTACGAGCAGTACTTC.

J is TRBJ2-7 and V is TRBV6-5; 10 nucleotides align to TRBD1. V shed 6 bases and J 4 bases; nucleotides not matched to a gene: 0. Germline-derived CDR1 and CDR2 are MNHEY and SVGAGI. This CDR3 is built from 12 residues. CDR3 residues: CASRDRGYEQYF. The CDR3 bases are TGTGCCAGCAGGGACAGGGGGTACGAGCAGTACTTC.

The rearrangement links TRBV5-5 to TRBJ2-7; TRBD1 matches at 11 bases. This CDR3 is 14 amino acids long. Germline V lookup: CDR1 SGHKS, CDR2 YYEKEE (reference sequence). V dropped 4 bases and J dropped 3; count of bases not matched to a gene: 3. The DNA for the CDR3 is TGTGCCAGCAGCCTCGGGACAGGGGGCTACGAGCAGTACTTC. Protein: CASSLGTGGYEQYF.

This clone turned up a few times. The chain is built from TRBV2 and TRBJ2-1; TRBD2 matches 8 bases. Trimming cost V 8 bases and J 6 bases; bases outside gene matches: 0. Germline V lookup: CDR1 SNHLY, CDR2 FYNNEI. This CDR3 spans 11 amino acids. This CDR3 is CASAGGNEQFF. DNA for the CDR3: TGTGCCAGCGCGGGAGGCAATGAGCAGTTCTTC.

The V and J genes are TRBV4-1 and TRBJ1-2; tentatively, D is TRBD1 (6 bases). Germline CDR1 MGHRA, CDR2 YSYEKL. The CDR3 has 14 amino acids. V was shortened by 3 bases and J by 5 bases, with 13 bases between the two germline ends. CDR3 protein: CASSQGWTAYGYTF. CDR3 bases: TGCGCCAGCAGCCAGGGATGGACAGCGTATGGCTACACCTTC.

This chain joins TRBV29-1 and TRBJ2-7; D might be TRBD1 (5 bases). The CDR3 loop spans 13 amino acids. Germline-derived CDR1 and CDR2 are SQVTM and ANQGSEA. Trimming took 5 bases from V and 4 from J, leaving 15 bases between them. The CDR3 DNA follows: TGCAGCGTTATAAGGCAGGGTTCATACGAGCAGTACTTC. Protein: CSVIRQGSYEQYF.

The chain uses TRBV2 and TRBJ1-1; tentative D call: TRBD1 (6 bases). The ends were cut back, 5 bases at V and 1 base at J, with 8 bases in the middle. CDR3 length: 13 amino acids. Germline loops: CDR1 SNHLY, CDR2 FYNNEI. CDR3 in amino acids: CASSQGKNTEAFF. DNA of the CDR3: TGTGCCAGCAGTCAGGGGAAGAACACTGAAGCTTTCTTT.

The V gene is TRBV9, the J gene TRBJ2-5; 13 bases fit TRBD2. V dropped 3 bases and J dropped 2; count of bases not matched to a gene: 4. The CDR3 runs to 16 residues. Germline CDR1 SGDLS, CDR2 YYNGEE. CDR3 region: CASSEPGLAGQETQYF. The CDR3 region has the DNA TGTGCCAGCAGCGAACCGGGACTAGCGGGGCAAGAGACCCAGTACTTC.

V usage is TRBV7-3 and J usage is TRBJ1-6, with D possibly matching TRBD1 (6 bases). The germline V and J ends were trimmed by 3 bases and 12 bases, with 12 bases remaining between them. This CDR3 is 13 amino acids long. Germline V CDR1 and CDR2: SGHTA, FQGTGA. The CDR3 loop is CASSLLQGQPLHF. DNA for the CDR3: TGTGCCAGCAGCTTGCTCCAGGGGCAACCCCTCCACTTT.

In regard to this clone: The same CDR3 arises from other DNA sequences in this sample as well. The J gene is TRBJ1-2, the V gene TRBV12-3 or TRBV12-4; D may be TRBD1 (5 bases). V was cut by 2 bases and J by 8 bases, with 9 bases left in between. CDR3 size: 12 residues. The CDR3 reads CASSLTGDGYTF. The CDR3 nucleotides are TGTGCCAGCAGTTTAACGGGGGACGGCTACACCTTC.

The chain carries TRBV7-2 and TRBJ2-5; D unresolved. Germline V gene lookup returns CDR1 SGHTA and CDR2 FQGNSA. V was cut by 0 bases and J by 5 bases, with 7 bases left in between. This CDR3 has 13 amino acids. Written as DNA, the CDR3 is TGTGCCAGCAGCTTAGCAGGGCGCGAGACCCAGTACTTC. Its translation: CASSLAGRETQYF.

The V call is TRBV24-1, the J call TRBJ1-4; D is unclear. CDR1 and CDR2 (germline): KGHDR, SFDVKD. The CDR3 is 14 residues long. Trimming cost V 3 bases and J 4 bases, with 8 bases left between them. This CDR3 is CATSDRRSNEKLFF. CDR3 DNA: TGTGCCACCAGTGATCGACGGAGTAATGAAAAACTGTTTTTT.

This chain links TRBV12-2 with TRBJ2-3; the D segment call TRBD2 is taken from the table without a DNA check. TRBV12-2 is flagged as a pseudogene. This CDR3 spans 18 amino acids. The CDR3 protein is CASRLVRVSGGAKDTQYF. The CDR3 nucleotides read TGTGCAAGTCGCTTAGTCCGCGTTAGCGGGGGGGCGAAGGATACGCAGTATTTT.

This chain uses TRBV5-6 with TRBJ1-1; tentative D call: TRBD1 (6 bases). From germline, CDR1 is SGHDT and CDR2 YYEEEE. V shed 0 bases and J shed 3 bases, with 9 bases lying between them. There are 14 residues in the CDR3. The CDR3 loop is CASSLEGGDTEAFF. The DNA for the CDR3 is TGTGCCAGCAGCTTGGAGGGGGGAGACACTGAAGCTTTCTTT. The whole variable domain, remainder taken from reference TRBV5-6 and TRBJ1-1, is DAGVTQSPTHLIKTRGQQVTLRCSPKSGHDTVSWYQQALGQGPQFIFQYYEEEERQRGNFPDRFSGHQFPNYSSELNVNALLLGDSALYLCASSLEGGDTEAFFGQGTRLTVV.

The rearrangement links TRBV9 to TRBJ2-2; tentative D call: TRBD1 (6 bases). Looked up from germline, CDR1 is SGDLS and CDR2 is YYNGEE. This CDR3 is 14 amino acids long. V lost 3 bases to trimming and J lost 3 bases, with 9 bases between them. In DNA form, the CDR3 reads TGTGCCAGCAGCGACCGACAGGACACCGGGGAGCTGTTTTTT. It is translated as CASSDRQDTGELFF.

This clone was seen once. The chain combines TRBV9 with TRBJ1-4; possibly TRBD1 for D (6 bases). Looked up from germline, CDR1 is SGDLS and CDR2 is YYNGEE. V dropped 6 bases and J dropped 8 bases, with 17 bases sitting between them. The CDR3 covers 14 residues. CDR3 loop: CASTPGGRNEKLFF. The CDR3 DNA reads TGTGCCAGCACCCCCGGGGGCAGAAACGAAAAACTGTTTTTT.